Listed below are T cell receptor beta chains from one sample, sequenced in a study of blood T cell repertoires in COVID-19. Libraries were prepared by immunoSEQ multiplex PCR; TCRdb keeps only in-frame clonotypes and omits some of them. This sample has tens of thousands of clones; approximately 85% occur once, and the top ten carry 12%. Material for sequencing was peripheral blood. The origin of the receptors is a human donor in a cohort sampled during active COVID-19. The conserved cysteine and the conserved F or W are not part of the CDR3 here.

CDR3 length,J gene,V gene,CDR3 protein
14,TRBJ2-6,TRBV28,ASSKQGWSGANVLT
12,TRBJ2-5,TRBV9,ASSVGTVQETQY
11,TRBJ1-2,TRBV6-7,ASSYSGVPGYT
10,TRBJ2-7,TRBV2,ASSEQGYEQY
13,TRBJ2-6,TRBV6-2/TRBV6-3,ASSVQGTGANVLT
14,TRBJ2-5,TRBV5-1,ASSPNPSTGQETQY
14,TRBJ2-2,TRBV24-1,ATSDSDRVARGELF
10,TRBJ2-5,TRBV6-2/TRBV6-3,ASSYREETQY
13,TRBJ2-3,TRBV27,ASSGAGAITDTQY
11,TRBJ1-5,TRBV6-5,ASSKQGIQPQH
13,TRBJ2-7,TRBV5-1,ASSLSGTGAYEQY
13,TRBJ2-1,TRBV9,ASSPRQGGYNEQF
13,TRBJ2-3,TRBV29-1,SVAETPGGTDTQY
12,TRBJ2-7,TRBV28,ASSTTGTVYEQY
11,TRBJ2-5,TRBV9,ASGRGAGETQY
12,TRBJ2-3,TRBV19,ASSIWPFTDTQY
12,TRBJ1-5,TRBV6-5,ASSRQVSNQPQH
12,TRBJ2-2,TRBV28,ASSLLVPRGELF
14,TRBJ2-1,TRBV5-1,ASTPAGLENYNEQF
10,TRBJ1-1,TRBV28,ATSQGENTAF
13,TRBJ2-1,TRBV6-4,ASSDGQGDPKEQF
13,TRBJ1-5,TRBV4-1,ASSHPREGRQPQH
13,TRBJ1-3,TRBV4-3,ASSQGPGSGNTIY
13,TRBJ2-7,TRBV5-1,ASSLSGLISYEQY
10,TRBJ1-2,TRBV30,AWTGEGYGYT
10,TRBJ1-2,TRBV10-3,AIPRDSYGYT
9,TRBJ2-4,TRBV20-1,SARSGPIQY
11,TRBJ1-2,TRBV28,ASTPGQGGGYT
11,TRBJ2-3,TRBV9,ASSPSAFDTQY
11,TRBJ2-7,TRBV11-2,ASSLGTSYEQY
13,TRBJ1-6,TRBV7-2,ASSYLGQSNSPLH
12,TRBJ2-1,TRBV2,ATHRLADPNEQF
14,TRBJ1-6,TRBV7-6,ASSRTGFPYNSPLH
12,TRBJ1-1,TRBV6-5,ATLGQGRDTEAF
11,TRBJ2-1,TRBV7-3,ASSLTPDSEQF
12,TRBJ2-2,TRBV3-1/TRBV3-2,ASSPRNSIFELF
13,TRBJ2-3,TRBV29-1,SVSRGTGGTDTQY
13,TRBJ2-7,TRBV28,ASSTAGAGGDEQY
13,TRBJ2-5,TRBV5-1,ASSFGSIYQETQY
13,TRBJ1-4,TRBV7-8,ASSMRQGINEKLF
13,TRBJ2-3,TRBV28,ASSRPGLYTDTQY
11,TRBJ1-1,TRBV6-6,ASSSEGRSEAF
9,TRBJ2-7,TRBV20-1,SAPGDYEQY
12,TRBJ2-3,TRBV7-9,ASIELVPTDTQY
18,TRBJ1-2,TRBV9,ASSVGQVVGKGPSNYGYT
11,TRBJ1-4,TRBV18,ASSLGVDEKLF
13,TRBJ1-4,TRBV18,ASSPGAGSNEKLF
14,TRBJ2-5,TRBV7-6,ASSSLLTGLRETQY
12,TRBJ1-6,TRBV10-3,AIRKTGDNSPLH
15,TRBJ1-2,TRBV2,ASSVSLLRGYNYGYT
12,TRBJ1-2,TRBV7-3,ASSPLARGNGYT
13,TRBJ2-1,TRBV4-1,ASSQQGTSDDEQF
15,TRBJ2-5,TRBV7-3,ASSLKAPSAGRETQY
13,TRBJ1-3,TRBV10-3,AISGPGGRGNTIY
13,TRBJ2-7,TRBV9,ASSVGRGNTYEQY